This TCR beta chain was recorded in a study of beta chain features in type 1 diabetes. V was cut by 4 bases and J by 2 bases, with 12 bases left in between. This CDR3 contains 15 residues. Germline V gene sequence: CDR1 MNHEY, CDR2 SMNVEV (reference sequence). What was sequenced were expressed TCRB transcripts, since all of the isolated RNA had been reverse transcribed. The repertoire was sequenced with immunoSEQ multiplex PCR; TCRdb's copy has only in-frame clones and lacks some. The sample consists of around 310,000 clones, more than 9.5% of them appearing once. This clone was seen a handful of times.

The sequenced material came from naive CD4+ T cells from blood. The rearrangement links TRBV27 to TRBJ1-5; D might be TRBD1 (6 bases). The origin of this receptor is a woman in her thirties in good health. CDR3 region: CASSSVRGGNQPQHF. In nucleotides, the CDR3 is TGTGCCAGCAGTTCAGTCAGGGGAGGCAATCAGCCCCAGCATTTT.